This T cell receptor (beta chain) emerged from a study of blood T cell repertoires in COVID-19. In the study overall: In each case, the material was cDNA or gDNA derived from T cells, B-cell-depleted T cells, or PBMCs.

The method was immunoSEQ multiplex PCR; TCRdb's version includes in-frame clones alone and lacks a portion of them. The data contain about 290,000 clones, 85% of them singletons. The V segment lost 6 bases and the J segment 2 bases; nucleotides outside the gene matches: 5. This CDR3 has 14 residues. Looked up from germline, CDR1 is SGHTA and CDR2 is FQGTGA. This chain joins TRBV7-3 and TRBJ2-3, with 7 positions matching TRBD2. The origin of this receptor is a woman aged 45-65 years with active or convalescent COVID-19. Sequencing was performed on peripheral blood. This CDR3 is CASRSGTNTDTQYF. For the CDR3, the DNA is TGTGCCAGCAGATCCGGGACTAACACAGATACGCAGTATTTT.